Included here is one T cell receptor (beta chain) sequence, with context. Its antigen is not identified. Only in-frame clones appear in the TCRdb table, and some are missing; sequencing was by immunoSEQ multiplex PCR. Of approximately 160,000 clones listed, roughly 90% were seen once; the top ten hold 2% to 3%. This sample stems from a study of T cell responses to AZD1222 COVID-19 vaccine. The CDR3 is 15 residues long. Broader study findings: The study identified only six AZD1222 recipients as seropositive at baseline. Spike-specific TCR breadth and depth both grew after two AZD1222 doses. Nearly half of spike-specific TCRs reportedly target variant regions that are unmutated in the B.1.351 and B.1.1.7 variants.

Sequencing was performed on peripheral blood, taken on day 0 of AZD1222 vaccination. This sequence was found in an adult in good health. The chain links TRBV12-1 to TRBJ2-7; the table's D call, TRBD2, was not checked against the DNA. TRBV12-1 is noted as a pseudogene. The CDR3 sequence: CASSFGSTKGHEQYF. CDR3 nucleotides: TGTGCCAGCAGCTTTGGGTCTACTAAAGGCCACGAGCAGTACTTC.